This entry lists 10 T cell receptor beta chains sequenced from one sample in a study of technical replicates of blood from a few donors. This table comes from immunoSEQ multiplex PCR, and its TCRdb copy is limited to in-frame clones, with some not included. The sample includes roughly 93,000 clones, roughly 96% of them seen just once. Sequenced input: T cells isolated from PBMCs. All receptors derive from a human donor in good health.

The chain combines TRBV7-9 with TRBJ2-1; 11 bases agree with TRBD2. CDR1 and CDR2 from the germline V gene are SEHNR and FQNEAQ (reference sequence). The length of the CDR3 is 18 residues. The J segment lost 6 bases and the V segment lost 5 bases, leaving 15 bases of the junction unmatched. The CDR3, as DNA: TGTGCCAGCAGCCCTAGGTCCTTAGCGGGGGGGCCCCTCAATGAGCAGTTCTTC. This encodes CASSPRSLAGGPLNEQFF.

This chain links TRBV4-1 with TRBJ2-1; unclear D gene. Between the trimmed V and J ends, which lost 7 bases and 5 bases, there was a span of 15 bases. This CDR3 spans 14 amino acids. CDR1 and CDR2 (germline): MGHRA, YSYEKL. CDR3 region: CASTTFSENNEQFF. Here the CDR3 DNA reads TGCGCCAGCACCACCTTTTCAGAAAACAATGAGCAGTTCTTC.

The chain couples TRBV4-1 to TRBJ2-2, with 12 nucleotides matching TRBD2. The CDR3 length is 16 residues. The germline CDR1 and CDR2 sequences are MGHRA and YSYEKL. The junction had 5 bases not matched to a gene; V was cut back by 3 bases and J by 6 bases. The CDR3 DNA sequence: TGCGCCAGCAGCCACCGACTAGCGGGAGAATCCGGGGAGCTGTTTTTT. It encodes CASSHRLAGESGELFF.

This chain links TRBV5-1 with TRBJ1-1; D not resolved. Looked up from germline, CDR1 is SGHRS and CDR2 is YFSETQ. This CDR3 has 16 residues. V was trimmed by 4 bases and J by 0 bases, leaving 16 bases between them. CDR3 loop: CASSLGGLVMNTEAFF. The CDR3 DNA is TGCGCCAGCAGCCTAGGTGGTTTGGTCATGAACACTGAAGCTTTCTTT. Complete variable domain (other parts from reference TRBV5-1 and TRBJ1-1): KAGVTQTPRYLIKTRGQQVTLSCSPISGHRSVSWYQQTPGQGLQFLFEYFSETQRNKGNFPGRFSGRQFSNSRSEMNVSTLELGDSALYLCASSLGGLVMNTEAFFGQGTRLTVV.

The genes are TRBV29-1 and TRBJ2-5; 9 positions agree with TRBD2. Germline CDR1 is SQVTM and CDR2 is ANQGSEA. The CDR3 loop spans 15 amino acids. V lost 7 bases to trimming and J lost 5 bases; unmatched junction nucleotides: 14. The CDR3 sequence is CSASIGLAPGETQYF. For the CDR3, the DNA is TGCAGCGCCAGTATTGGACTAGCGCCGGGGGAGACCCAGTACTTC.

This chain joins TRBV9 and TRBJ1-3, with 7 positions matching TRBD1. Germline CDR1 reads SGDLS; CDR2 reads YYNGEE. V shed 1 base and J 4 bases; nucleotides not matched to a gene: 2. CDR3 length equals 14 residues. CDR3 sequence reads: CASSVTGDGNTIYF. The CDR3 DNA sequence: TGTGCCAGCAGCGTAACAGGGGACGGAAACACCATATATTTT.

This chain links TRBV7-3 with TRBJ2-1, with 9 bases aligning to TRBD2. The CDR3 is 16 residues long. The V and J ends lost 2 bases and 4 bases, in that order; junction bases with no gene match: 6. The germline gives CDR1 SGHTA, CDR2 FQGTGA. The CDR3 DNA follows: TGTGCCAGCAGCTTACAGGCTAGCGGGGAATACAATGAGCAGTTCTTC. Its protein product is CASSLQASGEYNEQFF.

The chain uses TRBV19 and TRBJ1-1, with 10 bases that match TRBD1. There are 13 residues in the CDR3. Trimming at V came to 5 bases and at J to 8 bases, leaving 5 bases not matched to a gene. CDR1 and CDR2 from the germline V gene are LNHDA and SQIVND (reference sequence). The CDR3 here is CASSYDRGREAFF. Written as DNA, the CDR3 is TGTGCCAGTAGTTATGACAGGGGGCGCGAAGCTTTCTTT.

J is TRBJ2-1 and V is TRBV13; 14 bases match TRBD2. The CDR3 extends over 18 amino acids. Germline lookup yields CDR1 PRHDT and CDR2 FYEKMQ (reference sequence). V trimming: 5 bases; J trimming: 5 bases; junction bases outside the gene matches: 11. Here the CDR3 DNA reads TGTGCCAGCAGCCTTACCTCTAGACTAGCGGGAGGGAACAATGAGCAGTTCTTC. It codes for CASSLTSRLAGGNNEQFF.

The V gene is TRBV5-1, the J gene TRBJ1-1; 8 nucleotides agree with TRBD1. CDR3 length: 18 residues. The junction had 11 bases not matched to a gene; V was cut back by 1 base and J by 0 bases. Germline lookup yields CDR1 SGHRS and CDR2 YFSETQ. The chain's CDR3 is CASSLRARDRSLNTEAFF. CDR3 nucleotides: TGCGCCAGCAGCTTGAGGGCCCGGGACAGGAGCTTGAACACTGAAGCTTTCTTT.